The next 14 T cell receptor beta chains were all read from a single sample in a study of T cell repertoires in cytomegalovirus infection. These receptors' antigens are unknown. TCRdb itself ran the reads through MiXCR, one entry per CDR3 protein. The top ten hold 15% to 20% of the sample, which has approximately 730,000 distinct CDR3 sequences, around a third seen once. The sequences come from cultured PBMCs, collected from culture after CMV antigen stimulation. These receptors originate from a human donor in good health (CMV status not recorded). Some clones in this sample may be carry-over from other donors' samples.

In regard to this clonotype: One junction end disagrees with the germline gene, perhaps due to a read error. The chain carries TRBV6-5 and TRBJ1-2; D remains ambiguous. The CDR3 has 14 amino acids. Germline-derived CDR1 and CDR2 are MNHEY and SVGAGI. DNA for the CDR3: TGTGTCAGCAGCCGGACGGGAGAGTACTATGGCTACACCTTC. It is translated as CVSSRTGEYYGYTF.

The table lists this clonotype with a few counts. The CDR3 reads CASHWGTPQETQYF. In nucleotides, the CDR3 is TGTGCCAGCCACTGGGGGACGCCTCAAGAGACCCAGTACTTC. This chain connects TRBV7-2 to TRBJ2-5; D assignment may be TRBD1 or TRBD2 (5 bases each). V shed 8 bases and J shed 2 bases, with 15 bases lying between them. Germline CDR1 SGHTA, CDR2 FQGNSA. This CDR3 spans 14 amino acids. The complete variable domain, with remaining parts taken from reference TRBV7-2 and TRBJ2-5, reads GAGVSQSPSNKVTEKGKDVELRCDPISGHTALYWYRQSLGQGLEFLIYFQGNSAPDKSGLPSDRFSAERTGGSVSTLTIQRTQQEDSAVYLCASHWGTPQETQYFGPGTRLLVL.

The gene calls are TRBV11-3 and TRBJ2-1; TRBD2 is a possible D gene (6 bases). V lost 2 bases and J lost 0, with 17 bases in between. This CDR3 has 18 residues. Germline V gene lookup returns CDR1 SGHNT and CDR2 YENEEA. The CDR3 loop is CASSLRVGLASSYNEQFF. CDR3 in DNA: TGTGCCAGCAGCTTAAGGGTCGGGCTAGCGAGCTCCTACAATGAGCAGTTCTTC.

This clonotype occurred many times. The rearrangement uses TRBV7-2 and TRBJ2-7; 7 nucleotides match TRBD2. Germline CDR1 SGHTA, CDR2 FQGNSA. The length of the CDR3 is 15 residues. V lost 1 base, J lost 6 bases, and 9 bases stayed unmatched. CDR3 in amino acids: CASSLVGGLVAEQYF. The CDR3 DNA reads TGTGCCAGCAGCTTAGTAGGAGGACTAGTGGCCGAGCAGTACTTC.

Concerning this clonotype itself: The CDR3 end shows no conserved phenylalanine or tryptophan, and so a read error is likely. This chain joins TRBV6-1 and TRBJ2-5; TRBD2 agrees at 8 bases. Germline CDR1 and CDR2: MNHNS and SASEGT. The CDR3 spans 13 residues. CDR3 protein: CASSEVGGATQYL. CDR3 sequence (DNA): TGTGCCAGCAGCGAAGTCGGGGGGGCGACCCAGTACTTA.

V usage is TRBV20-1 and J usage is TRBJ2-7; TRBD2 matches at 8 bases. V dropped 3 bases and J dropped 0; count of bases not matched to a gene: 4. From germline, CDR1 is DFQATT and CDR2 SNEGSKA (reference sequence). CDR3 length: 14 residues. CDR3 sequence: CSARGSGSSYEQYF. The CDR3, as DNA: TGCAGTGCTAGGGGGAGCGGGAGCTCCTACGAGCAGTACTTC.

This clonotype was seen just once. The chain has TRBV2 and TRBJ2-3, with a weak D call TRBD2 (5 bases). CDR3 length: 16 amino acids. Trimming pared 2 bases from V and 4 bases from J, leaving 16 bases between. CDR1 and CDR2 (germline): SNHLY, FYNNEI. The CDR3 DNA reads as TGTGCCAGCAGTGAATCTCCGGGGAGTCCCCCAGATACGCAGTATTTT. Its translation is CASSESPGSPPDTQYF.

This chain joins TRBV7-2 and TRBJ1-5, with a possible D match to TRBD1 (6 bases). The CDR3 runs to 15 residues. Germline CDR1 reads SGHTA; CDR2 reads FQGNSA. The V and J ends lost 5 bases and 7 bases respectively, with 18 bases between them. The CDR3: CASSVQWGAGQPQHF. For the CDR3, the DNA is TGTGCCAGCAGCGTACAATGGGGGGCGGGACAGCCCCAGCATTTT.

The rearrangement joins TRBV6-2 or TRBV6-3 to TRBJ2-2; D is unresolved. Trimming took off 5 bases at V and 7 bases at J, with 14 bases between the two ends. Germline V gene data show CDR1 as MNHEY and CDR2 as SVGEGT. The CDR3 is 14 residues long. The CDR3 protein is CASSKGYFDGELFF. For the CDR3, the DNA is TGTGCCAGCAGTAAAGGGTATTTTGACGGGGAGCTGTTTTTT.

The table lists this clonotype with a few counts. The V call is TRBV20-1, the J call TRBJ2-7, with a weak D call TRBD1 (6 bases). V dropped 6 bases and J dropped 4 bases, with 25 bases sitting between them. The V gene's germline CDR1 is DFQATT and CDR2 SNEGSKA (reference sequence). This CDR3 spans 16 amino acids. CDR3: CSADQLPGDVWYEQYF. CDR3 DNA sequence: TGCAGTGCCGATCAACTCCCAGGGGATGTCTGGTACGAGCAGTACTTC.

The CDR3 DNA reads as TGTGCCAGCAGTTTGCGGGTGGAAAACACCATATATTTT. It specifies CASSLRVENTIYF. J is TRBJ1-3 and V is TRBV12-3 or TRBV12-4; D unclear. V lost 3 bases, J lost 6 bases, and 9 bases lay in between. The CDR3 runs 13 residues.

J is TRBJ2-7 and V is TRBV5-5, with D tentatively TRBD2 (6 bases). The CDR3 has 13 amino acids. With 0 bases removed from V and 5 bases from J, the gap between germline ends came to 9 bases. Germline lookup yields CDR1 SGHKS and CDR2 YYEKEE (reference sequence). CDR3 DNA sequence: TGTGCCAGCAGCTTGGCTAGCGACGACGAGCAGTACTTC. Translation gives CASSLASDDEQYF.

This clonotype showed up just a few times. The chain joins TRBV7-2 to TRBJ2-1; TRBD2 agrees at 12 bases. Germline trimming cut 4 bases from V and 15 bases from J; bases unmatched to any gene: 10. The CDR3 is 14 amino acids. The V gene's germline CDR1 is SGHTA and CDR2 FQGNSA. The CDR3 DNA sequence: TGTGCCAGCAGCTCTCTAGCGGGGGGGCCCGGAGCGTTCTTC. This encodes CASSSLAGGPGAFF.

Only a few counts were recorded for this clonotype. This chain joins TRBV20-1 and TRBJ1-5; D is unresolved. V lost 0 bases and J 0 bases, leaving 12 bases between the germline ends. The CDR3 is 16 residues long. The germline V gene encodes CDR1 DFQATT and CDR2 SNEGSKA (reference sequence). The CDR3 DNA sequence: TGCAGTGCTAGAGAAGGGTGGCGGGTTAGCAATCAGCCCCAGCATTTT. Its translation: CSAREGWRVSNQPQHF.